This TCR beta chain is drawn from a study of T-cell reconstitution after alpha-beta-depleted transplantation in children. Study conclusions and caveats: The origin of alpha-beta T cells about two months after transplant was reportedly several hundred expanded graft clones. Most T-cell counts and diversity one year after the transplant came from T cells that were newly produced. Several patients had high TCRbeta diversity at day 60; it came from surviving recipient T cells and thymic progenitors.

Preparing the TCRbeta library involved the use of unique molecular identifiers. TCRdb ran MiXCR on the PCR reads and lists one entry per CDR3 protein. The sample has about 590,000 distinct CDR3 sequences; roughly 13% are singletons. V was cut by 1 base and J by 5 bases, with 9 bases left in between. The germline V gene encodes CDR1 DFQATT and CDR2 SNEGSKA (reference sequence). The CDR3 is 13 amino acids. This clonotype was counted ten times or more. What it recognizes is unknown. The receptor's source is a male patient between 10 and 17 years old who had a stem cell transplant for acute myeloid leukemia, so the T cells may come from the graft donor. The chain combines TRBV20-1 with TRBJ1-5; D remains ambiguous. The sequencing here drew on PBMCs, mostly from graft donor cells, taken 360 days after TCRalphabeta/CD19-depleted stem cell transplant. CDR3 sequence (DNA): TGCAGTGCTAGAGTGTTAGTCGATCAGCCCCAGCATTTT. Encoded protein: CSARVLVDQPQHF.